This paragraph reports one T cell receptor beta chain. Its antigen is as yet unknown. This entry belongs to a study of identical twins. TCRdb called the 5' RACE reads again in MiXCR, with one record for every CDR3 protein. The table shows 450,000 to 600,000 distinct CDR3 sequences, with more than 20% occurring only once. Findings and limits, study-wide: In monozygotic twins, models underestimated the sharing of out-of-frame TCR alpha.

The same data also went into a second study, on yellow fever vaccine responses in identical twins.

The TCR originated in a woman aged 18-29 years in good health. Sequenced sample: CD4+ T cells sorted from blood.

In DNA form, the CDR3 reads TGTGCCAGCAGCGCGGCGGGACAGGGACTTACTACGCAGTATTTT. It yields the protein CASSAAGQGLTTQYF. The chain links TRBV11-1 to TRBJ2-3; the match to TRBD1 covers 9 bases. J was trimmed by 8 bases and V by 5 bases; bases with no gene match: 11. Germline CDR1 and CDR2: SGHAT and FQDESV (reference sequence). The CDR3 contains 15 residues.